Listed here is a single T cell receptor beta chain. This entry belongs to a study of cytomegalovirus exposure and HLA in healthy donors. CDR1 and CDR2 from the germline V gene are SEHNR and FQNEAQ (reference sequence). This CDR3 spans 14 amino acids. V shed 3 bases, J shed 2 bases, and the junction held 4 bases outside the gene matches. Primers: 60 Vbeta forward and 13 Jbeta reverse. Profiled with immunoSEQ multiplex PCR; TCRdb holds only in-frame clones, not every one. Of roughly 200,000 clones in the sample, about 90% are singletons; the top ten hold roughly 1.3%. The chain recombines TRBV7-9 with TRBJ2-7, with 7 bases matching TRBD2. Sequenced material: PBMCs. The clonotype originates from a man between 25 and 39 years old in good health and CMV-seronegative. The CDR3 DNA reads TGTGCCAGCAGCTTCCCGGGGGGAACCTACGAGCAGTACTTC. Protein sequence: CASSFPGGTYEQYF.